Below, 17 T cell receptor beta chains from the same sample are listed, as sequenced in a study of blood T cell repertoires in COVID-19. Sequenced by immunoSEQ multiplex PCR; TCRdb stores in-frame clones only, minus some. Here the sample spans around 130,000 clones, roughly 84% being singletons. Sequenced sample: peripheral blood. The source is a man aged 25 to 40 with COVID-19, enrolled during active disease.

V usage is TRBV4-1 and J usage is TRBJ1-6, with D possibly matching TRBD1 (5 bases). The V gene lost 1 base and the J gene lost 6 bases, with 13 bases spanning the gap. Germline assignment: CDR1 MGHRA and CDR2 YSYEKL. CDR3 size: 16 residues. Here the CDR3 reads CASSQAPGGTNSPLHF. DNA for the CDR3: TGCGCCAGCAGCCAAGCACCGGGGGGGACTAATTCACCCCTCCACTTT.

The J gene is TRBJ1-6, the V gene TRBV28; D possibly corresponds to TRBD1 (6 bases). Germline assignment: CDR1 MDHEN and CDR2 SYDVKM. V lost 3 bases to trimming and J lost 0 bases, with 12 bases between them. The CDR3 totals 17 residues. The CDR3 nucleotides are TGTGCCAGCAGTTTGTCAGGGGCGAGCTCCTATAATTCACCCCTCCACTTT. Amino acids: CASSLSGASSYNSPLHF.

The chain combines TRBV2 with TRBJ1-5; the D is unclear. The CDR3 sequence is 12 residues long. Trimming pared 7 bases from V and 3 bases from J, leaving 7 bases between. CDR1 SNHLY and CDR2 FYNNEI come from the germline V gene. The CDR3 region has the DNA TGTGCCAGCATGCGGGACAATCAGCCCCAGCATTTT. This gives the protein CASMRDNQPQHF.

The rearrangement links TRBV21-1 to TRBJ1-1; the DNA was not compared with TRBD1, the D call given in the table. TRBV21-1 constitutes a pseudogene. There are 17 residues in the CDR3. CDR3 residues: CASSKLFSPGLNTEAFF. The CDR3 DNA follows: TGTGCCAGCAGCAAACTTTTCAGTCCAGGGCTGAACACTGAAGCTTTCTTT.

The chain couples TRBV6-5 to TRBJ1-4; TRBD1 matches 7 bases. The CDR3 has 15 residues. Germline V CDR1 and CDR2: MNHEY, SVGAGI. The J segment lost 7 bases and the V segment lost 6 bases, leaving 11 bases of the junction unmatched. Here the CDR3 DNA reads TGTGCCAGCAGCCAACAAGGACAGGCAGCTGAAAAACTGTTTTTT. This sequence encodes CASSQQGQAAEKLFF.

J is TRBJ2-2 and V is TRBV6-5; 7 bases line up with TRBD1. After removal of 7 bases from V and 4 bases from J, the junction contained 9 bases not matched to a gene. CDR1 is MNHEY, CDR2 SVGAGI, per germline. The CDR3 runs to 15 residues. Here the CDR3 reads CASTPGQTFTGELFF. The CDR3 coding sequence is TGTGCCAGCACTCCGGGACAGACCTTCACCGGGGAGCTGTTTTTT.

In this sample, this clone turned up a few times. The V gene is TRBV6-5, the J gene TRBJ2-1; tentative D call: TRBD1 (6 bases). CDR3 length: 13 amino acids. CDR1 and CDR2 (germline): MNHEY, SVGAGI. The germline V and J ends were trimmed by 2 bases and 4 bases, with 6 bases remaining between them. The CDR3 protein is CASSYDRYNEQFF. For the CDR3, the DNA is TGTGCCAGCAGTTACGACAGGTACAATGAGCAGTTCTTC.

CDR3 nucleotide sequence: TGTGCCAGCAGTTTATCCGCCAGTTGGAGTGAGCAGTACTTC. Protein sequence: CASSLSASWSEQYF. This chain connects TRBV28 to TRBJ2-7; D remains ambiguous. Germline lookup yields CDR1 MDHEN and CDR2 SYDVKM. V was pared by 1 base and J by 7 bases, with 14 bases between. The CDR3 is 14 residues long.

The gene calls are TRBV29-1 and TRBJ1-2; perhaps TRBD1 as D (6 bases). This CDR3 comprises 14 residues. Germline V lookup: CDR1 SQVTM, CDR2 ANQGSEA. The CDR3 region is CLLTGTLANYGYTF. CDR3 coding DNA: TGCCTATTGACCGGGACACTAGCTAACTATGGCTACACCTTC.

CDR3 residues: CASSLMAVSTEAFF. In DNA form, the CDR3 reads TGTGCCAGCAGCTTGATGGCGGTTTCCACTGAAGCTTTCTTT. This chain links TRBV5-4 with TRBJ1-1; D is undetermined. V was cut by 1 base and J by 4 bases, with 11 bases left in between. This CDR3 region has 14 residues. CDR1 SGHNT and CDR2 YYREEE come from the germline V gene (reference sequence).

The chain uses TRBV11-3 and TRBJ2-5, with 8 bases lining up with TRBD1. J was trimmed by 9 bases and V by 5 bases; bases with no gene match: 8. Germline loops: CDR1 SGHNT, CDR2 YENEEA. The CDR3 is 13 amino acids. CDR3 residues: CASSMGQAEAQYF. In DNA form, the CDR3 reads TGTGCCAGCAGCATGGGACAGGCGGAGGCCCAGTACTTC. The variable domain in full, with the rest retrieved from reference TRBV11-3 and TRBJ2-5, is EAGVVQSPRYKIIEKKQPVAFWCNPISGHNTLYWYLQNLGQGPELLIRYENEEAVDDSQLPKDRFSAERLKGVDSTLKIQPAELGDSAVYLCASSMGQAEAQYFGPGTRLLVL.

The chain employs TRBV28 and TRBJ2-3; the match to TRBD1 covers 7 bases. V gave up 11 bases and J gave up 0 bases; unmatched junction bases: 2. This CDR3 is 12 amino acids long. Germline CDR1 and CDR2: MDHEN and SYDVKM. The CDR3 loop is CAVGQSTDTQYF. The CDR3 nucleotides read TGTGCCGTGGGACAGAGCACAGATACGCAGTATTTT.

V is TRBV6-5 and J is TRBJ1-2; 7 bases line up with TRBD1. The CDR3 contains 12 residues. Per the germline V gene, CDR1 is MNHEY and CDR2 is SVGAGI. The V gene end was trimmed by 6 bases and the J gene end by 2 bases; junction bases not matched to a gene: 0. Here the CDR3 reads CASSRGNYGYTF. The CDR3 DNA reads TGTGCCAGCAGCAGGGGGAACTATGGCTACACCTTC.

The chain recombines TRBV3-1 (or the pseudogene TRBV3-2) with TRBJ2-2; no clear D gene. From germline, CDR1 is LGHDT and CDR2 YNNKEL (reference sequence). The CDR3 is 12 residues long. The V and J ends lost 1 base and 6 bases respectively, with 3 bases between them. CDR3 protein: CASSQVSGELFF. DNA for the CDR3: TGTGCCAGCAGCCAAGTCTCCGGGGAGCTGTTTTTT.

This clone has just one count. This rearrangement joins TRBV10-1 to TRBJ2-5, with 7 bases aligning to TRBD1. V lost 10 bases, J lost 13 bases, and 15 bases stayed unmatched. Germline-derived CDR1 and CDR2 are WNHNN and SYGVQD (reference sequence). This CDR3 contains 12 residues. CDR3 region: CATEDHTGELYF. CDR3 nucleotide sequence: TGCGCCACCGAAGATCACACAGGGGAGTTGTACTTC.

The rearrangement joins TRBV7-2 to TRBJ2-1; possible D gene TRBD2, 6 bases. V lost 0 bases and J 2 bases, leaving 11 bases between the germline ends. CDR1 is SGHTA and CDR2 is FQGNSA in the germline V gene. The CDR3 spans 16 residues. CDR3 nucleotide sequence: TGTGCCAGCAGCTTAGCCTCTAGCGCGGCCTACAATGAGCAGTTCTTC. The encoded protein is CASSLASSAAYNEQFF.

This sequence joins TRBV6-2 or TRBV6-3 and TRBJ1-4; no clear D. CDR1 MNHEY and CDR2 SVGEGT come from the germline V gene. The V and J ends lost 3 bases and 2 bases respectively, with 10 bases between them. The CDR3 runs to 15 residues. The chain's CDR3 is CASSYGGATNEKLFF. In nucleotides, the CDR3 is TGTGCCAGCAGTTATGGTGGAGCGACTAATGAAAAACTGTTTTTT.